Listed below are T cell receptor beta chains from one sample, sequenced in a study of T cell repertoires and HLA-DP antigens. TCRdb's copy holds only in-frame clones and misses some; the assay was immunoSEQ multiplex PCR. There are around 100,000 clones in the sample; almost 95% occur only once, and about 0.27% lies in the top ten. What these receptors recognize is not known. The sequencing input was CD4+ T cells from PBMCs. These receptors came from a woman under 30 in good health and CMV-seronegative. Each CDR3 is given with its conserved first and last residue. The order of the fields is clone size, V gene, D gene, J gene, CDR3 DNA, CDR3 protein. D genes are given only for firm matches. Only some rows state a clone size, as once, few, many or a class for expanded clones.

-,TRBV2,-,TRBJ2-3,TGTGCCAGCAGTGAAGGGGTTGGCAGGGGACAAGATACGCAGTATTTT,CASSEGVGRGQDTQYF
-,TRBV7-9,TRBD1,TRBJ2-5,TGTGCCAGCAGCTCAGGACAGGGCAAGGTAGAGACCCAGTACTTC,CASSSGQGKVETQYF
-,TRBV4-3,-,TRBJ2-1,TGCGCCAGCAGCCAAGAGTGGGGCGACGATGAGCAGTTCTTC,CASSQEWGDDEQFF
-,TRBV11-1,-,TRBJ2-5,TGTGCCAGCAGCTTAGCGGAGGCACAAGAGACCCAGTACTTC,CASSLAEAQETQYF
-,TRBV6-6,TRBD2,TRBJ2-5,TGTGCCAGCAGACTCGGACTAGCGGGGTTCCAAGAGACCCAGTACTTC,CASRLGLAGFQETQYF
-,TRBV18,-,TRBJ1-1,TGTGCCAGCTCGGGGGACGCGAACACTGAAGCTTTCTTT,CASSGDANTEAFF
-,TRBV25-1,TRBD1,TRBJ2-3,TGTGCCAGCAGCCCACAGGGGGCGACAGATACGCAGTATTTT,CASSPQGATDTQYF
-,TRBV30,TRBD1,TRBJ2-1,TGTGCCTGGAGGGGTCGAGAGACAGGGCCCTGGTACAATGAGCAGTTCTTC,CAWRGRETGPWYNEQFF
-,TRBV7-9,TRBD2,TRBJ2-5,TGTGCCAGCAGCATCCCGCTAGCGGGACGGGGTGAGACCCAGTACTTC,CASSIPLAGRGETQYF
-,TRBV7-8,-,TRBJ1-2,TGTGCCAGCAGTAATAGCGGGGGGGCATATGGCTACACCTTC,CASSNSGGAYGYTF
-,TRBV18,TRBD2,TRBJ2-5,TGTGCCAGCTCACCATCTAGCGGGAGGGCCCAAGAGACCCAGTACTTC,CASSPSSGRAQETQYF
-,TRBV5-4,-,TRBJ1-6,TGTGCCAGCAGCTTTGACTTAAATTCACCCCTCCACTTT,CASSFDLNSPLHF
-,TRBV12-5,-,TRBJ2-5,TGTGCTAGTGGTTTGAGGGCCAGGGGTCTCCGGGGTGAAGAGACCCAGTACTTC,CASGLRARGLRGEETQYF
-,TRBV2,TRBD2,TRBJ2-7,TGTGCCAGCAGAGGACTAGCGGGGTCCTACGAGCAGTACTTC,CASRGLAGSYEQYF
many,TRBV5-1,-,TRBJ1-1,TGCGCCAGCAGCTTGGAGCGGTGGAACACTGAAGCTTTCTTT,CASSLERWNTEAFF
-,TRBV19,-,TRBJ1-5,TGTGCCAGTAGTATCGGACAGTTCAATCAGCCCCAGCATTTT,CASSIGQFNQPQHF
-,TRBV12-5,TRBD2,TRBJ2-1,TGTGCTAGTGGTTTGGTCGCGAGGGGAGGGGAGAACAATGAGCAGTTCTTC,CASGLVARGGENNEQFF
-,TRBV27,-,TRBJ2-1,TGTGCCAGCACTTGGGACTGGGGCTCCTACAATGAGCAGTTCTTC,CASTWDWGSYNEQFF
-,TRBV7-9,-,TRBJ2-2,TGTGCCAGCAGCCTGGGACAACTCACCGGGGAGCTGTTTTTT,CASSLGQLTGELFF
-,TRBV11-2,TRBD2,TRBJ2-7,TGTGCCAGCAGCTTACGGGAGGCTATCCCCTCCGAGCAGTACTTC,CASSLREAIPSEQYF
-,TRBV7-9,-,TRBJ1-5,TGTGCCAGCAGCTCGAGCAGGGTTAGCAATCAGCCCCAGCATTTT,CASSSSRVSNQPQHF
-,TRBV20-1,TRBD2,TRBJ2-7,TGCAGTGCCCTAACCGGGAGGGAGCAGTACTTC,CSALTGREQYF
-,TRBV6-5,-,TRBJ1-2,TGTGCCAGCAGTTACGAACAGGCGGCCTATGGCTACACCTTC,CASSYEQAAYGYTF
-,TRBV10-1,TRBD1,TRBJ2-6,TGCGCCAGCAGTGGTGGGACAGGGGGCTCTGGGGCCAACGTCCTGACTTTC,CASSGGTGGSGANVLTF
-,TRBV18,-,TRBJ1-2,TGTGCCAGCTCACCACTTCCGGAAAACTATGGCTACACCTTC,CASSPLPENYGYTF
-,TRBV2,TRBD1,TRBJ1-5,TGTGCCAGCAACGAATGGGCAGGGGGAGGTCAGCCCCAGCATTTT,CASNEWAGGGQPQHF
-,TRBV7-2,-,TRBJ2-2,TGTGCCAGCAGCTTTCGACGGACCGGGGAGCTGTTTTTT,CASSFRRTGELFF
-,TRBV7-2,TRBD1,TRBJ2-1,TGTGCCAGCAGCCTTTGGACAGGGACCTACAATGAGCAGTTCTTC,CASSLWTGTYNEQFF
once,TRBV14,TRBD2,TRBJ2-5,TGTGCCAGCAGCCAAGTGGAGGGAGCGGGAGTTCACGAGACCCAGTACTTC,CASSQVEGAGVHETQYF
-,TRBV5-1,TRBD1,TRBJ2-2,TGCGCCAGCAGCTTGGCCCCATCCTCCGGGACAGGTAACACCGGGGAGCTGTTTTTT,CASSLAPSSGTGNTGELFF
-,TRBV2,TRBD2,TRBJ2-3,TGTGCCAGCAGTATTCTACTAGCGGACCTGGGAGATACGCAGTATTTT,CASSILLADLGDTQYF
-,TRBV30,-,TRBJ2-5,TGTGCCTGGAGGGCTACGGGGCAAGAGACCCAGTACTTC,CAWRATGQETQYF
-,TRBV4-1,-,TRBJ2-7,TGCGCCAGCAGCCAAGCGGGAGTGGTCTACGAGCAGTACTTC,CASSQAGVVYEQYF
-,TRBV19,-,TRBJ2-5,TGTGCCAGTGCCAGGGAGGGGGCATCCCAAGAGACCCAGTACTTC,CASAREGASQETQYF
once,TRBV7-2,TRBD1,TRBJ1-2,TGTGCCAGCAGCTTACTGGCAGGGGGATCCTATGGCTACACCTTC,CASSLLAGGSYGYTF
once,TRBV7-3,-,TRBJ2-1,TGTGCCAGCAGCTTATCCCGGGACGTCAATGAGCAGTTCTTC,CASSLSRDVNEQFF
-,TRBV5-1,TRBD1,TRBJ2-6,TGCGCCAGCAGCTTGTTTGGGACAGGGGGTACTGGGGCCAACGTCCTGACTTTC,CASSLFGTGGTGANVLTF
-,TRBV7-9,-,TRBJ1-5,TGTGCCAGCAGCTTACAGGGAGAAAATCAGCCCCAGCATTTT,CASSLQGENQPQHF
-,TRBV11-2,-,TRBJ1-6,TGTGCCAGCAGTCCAGACGGCATACGATTCTATAATTCACCCCTCCACTTT,CASSPDGIRFYNSPLHF
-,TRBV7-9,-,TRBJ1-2,TGTGCCAGCAGCTTAGCTCCGGGATGGATCTATGGCTACACCTTC,CASSLAPGWIYGYTF
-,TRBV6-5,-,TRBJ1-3,TGTGCCAGCAAGAGGAAAGGGGAACGGACCATATATTTT,CASKRKGERTIYF
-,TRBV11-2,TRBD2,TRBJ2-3,TGTGCCAGCAGCCTCCGGACTAGCGGTCGCACAGATACGCAGTATTTT,CASSLRTSGRTDTQYF
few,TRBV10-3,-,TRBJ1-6,TGTGCCATCGGGGGGGTACATTCACCCCTCCACTTT,CAIGGVHSPLHF
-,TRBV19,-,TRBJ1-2,TGTGCCAGTAGTATAGATCGCAACTATGGCTACACCTTC,CASSIDRNYGYTF
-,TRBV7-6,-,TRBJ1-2,TGTGCCAGCAGCTCCTTAAGGGGTCAGGAAGGCTACACCTTC,CASSSLRGQEGYTF
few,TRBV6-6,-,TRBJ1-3,TGTGCCAGCAGTTCCGCCTCTGGAAACACCATATATTTT,CASSSASGNTIYF
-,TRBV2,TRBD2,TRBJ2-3,TGTGCCAGCAGTGAAACTCAATTCCGGACTAAGCGGGGGTCGACTAGCACAGATACGCAGTATTTT,CASSETQFRTKRGSTSTDTQYF
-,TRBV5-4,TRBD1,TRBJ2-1,TGTGCCAGCAGCCTCCTTACAGGGGCGCCCTACAATGAGCAGTTCTTC,CASSLLTGAPYNEQFF
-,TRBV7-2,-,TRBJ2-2,TGTGCCAGCAGCCCTAGGACAGCATCGAACACCGGGGAGCTGTTTTTT,CASSPRTASNTGELFF
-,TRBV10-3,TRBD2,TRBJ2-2,TGTGCCATCAGTCGTCTTAGCGGGGGGGAAGACGGGGAGCTGTTTTTT,CAISRLSGGEDGELFF
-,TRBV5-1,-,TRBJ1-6,TGCGCCAGCAGCTTTGTCGCCAGGAACAATTCACCCCTCCACTTT,CASSFVARNNSPLHF
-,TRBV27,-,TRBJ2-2,TGTGCCGTCCGTCGGTCAGTGGGAGTACCCGGGGAGCTGTTTTTT,CAVRRSVGVPGELFF
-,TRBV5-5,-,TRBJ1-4,TGTGCCAGCAGCCCAGAAGGGGGTATAGGAAGGAAACTGTTTTTT,CASSPEGGIGRKLFF
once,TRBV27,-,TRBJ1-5,TGTGCCAGCAGTAGGGACCTGGGGGGCAATCAGCCCCAGCATTTT,CASSRDLGGNQPQHF
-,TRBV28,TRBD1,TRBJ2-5,TGTGCCAGCAGTCCCTTCGACAGGGGGCGCACGGGAGGGATGGGAGAGACCCAGTACTTC,CASSPFDRGRTGGMGETQYF